These 29 T cell receptor beta chains share one sample of origin, sequenced in a study of blood T cell repertoires in COVID-19. Profiling relied on immunoSEQ multiplex PCR, and the TCRdb table lists in-frame clones only, not all of them. The sample includes 350,000 to 450,000 clones, approximately 88% of them seen just once. The sequencing sample was made of peripheral blood. The receptors here all came from a middle-aged man with acute or convalescent COVID-19.

The V and J genes are TRBV12-3 or TRBV12-4 and TRBJ1-2; D might be TRBD1 (6 bases). The CDR3 contains 13 residues. V gave up 7 bases and J gave up 5 bases, with 14 bases separating them. The CDR3 DNA reads as TGTGCCAGCAACTTACAGGGAAATTATGGCTACACCTTC. Translated: CASNLQGNYGYTF.

The chain recombines TRBV2 with TRBJ2-3; TRBD2 matches at 9 bases. Germline V gives CDR1 SNHLY, CDR2 FYNNEI. V was clipped by 2 bases and J by 4 bases; unmatched bases: 7. This CDR3 is built from 16 residues. CDR3 protein: CASSEFAGGLADTQYF. CDR3 bases: TGTGCCAGCAGTGAATTTGCGGGAGGGTTGGCAGATACGCAGTATTTT.

The V and J genes are TRBV2 and TRBJ1-1; D is unresolved. Trimming took off 10 bases at V and 3 bases at J, with 12 bases between the two ends. In germline, CDR1 is SNHLY, CDR2 FYNNEI. This CDR3 is 12 amino acids long. DNA for the CDR3: TGTGCCATATCCCCACGGTACACTGAAGCTTTCTTT. Encoded protein: CAISPRYTEAFF.

The chain joins TRBV29-1 to TRBJ2-7; TRBD1 aligns across 10 bases. This CDR3 has 12 amino acids. CDR1 and CDR2 (germline): SQVTM, ANQGSEA. V shed 6 bases and J 2 bases; nucleotides not matched to a gene: 1. CDR3 sequence: CSVGTGAYEQYF. As DNA, the CDR3 is TGCAGCGTAGGGACAGGGGCCTACGAGCAGTACTTC.

In this sample, this clone turned up once. The genes are TRBV9 and TRBJ1-2, with 12 positions matching TRBD1. The CDR3 length is 19 residues. Germline loops: CDR1 SGDLS, CDR2 YYNGEE. The V gene end was trimmed by 0 bases and the J gene end by 1 base; junction bases not matched to a gene: 10. The CDR3 sequence is CASSVGLGDRGRDNYGYTF. Here the CDR3 DNA reads TGTGCCAGCAGCGTAGGACTTGGGGACAGGGGGCGTGATAACTATGGCTACACCTTC. The full variable domain, in which reference TRBV9 and TRBJ1-2 provide the parts outside the CDR3, is DSGVTQTPKHLITATGQRVTLRCSPRSGDLSVYWYQQSLDQGLQFLIQYYNGEERAKGNILERFSAQQFPDLHSELNLSSLELGDSALYFCASSVGLGDRGRDNYGYTFGSGTRLTVV.

This clone showed up just a few times. The chain has TRBV2 and TRBJ2-1, with 7 bases identical to TRBD2. V lost 4 bases to trimming and J lost 0 bases; unmatched junction nucleotides: 9. In germline, CDR1 is SNHLY, CDR2 FYNNEI. The CDR3 is 17 residues long. The CDR3 here is CASSVPVRESSYNEQFF. The CDR3 coding sequence is TGTGCCAGCAGTGTGCCGGTGCGGGAGAGCTCCTACAATGAGCAGTTCTTC.

The CDR3 loop reads CASSLGRQGHEQYF. In nucleotides, the CDR3 is TGCGCCAGCAGCTTGGGACGACAGGGGCACGAGCAGTACTTC. The chain recombines TRBV5-1 with TRBJ2-7, with 8 bases that match TRBD1. J gave up 5 bases and V 0 bases, and 4 bases lay outside the gene matches. Germline CDR1 SGHRS, CDR2 YFSETQ. The length of the CDR3 is 14 residues.

For the CDR3, the DNA is TGTGCCAGCCAAACCTTTGGACAGCTTAACACTGAAGCTTTCTTT. It yields the protein CASQTFGQLNTEAFF. The chain links TRBV19 to TRBJ1-1; maybe TRBD1 (6 bases). This CDR3 has 15 amino acids. The germline CDR1 and CDR2 sequences are LNHDA and SQIVND (reference sequence). The ends were cut back, 9 bases at V and 2 bases at J, with 19 bases in the middle. Combining the CDR3 with reference TRBV19 and TRBJ1-1 gives the whole variable domain DGGITQSPKYLFRKEGQNVTLSCEQNLNHDAMYWYRQDPGQGLRLIYYSQIVNDFQKGDIAEGYSVSREKKESFPLTVTSAQKNPTAFYLCASQTFGQLNTEAFFGQGTRLTVV.

The chain employs TRBV5-6 and TRBJ1-2, with a tentative D call TRBD1 (5 bases). Per the germline V gene, CDR1 is SGHDT and CDR2 is YYEEEE. Trimming shortened V by 4 bases and J by 3 bases, and 22 bases separated the two germline ends. The CDR3 extends over 17 amino acids. CDR3 sequence (DNA): TGTGCCAGCAGCCGTAATCCTAGACCGGCGGGGGACTATGGCTACACCTTC. Residues: CASSRNPRPAGDYGYTF.

This rearrangement joins TRBV30 to TRBJ2-2; D unresolved. The V gene's germline CDR1 is GTSNPN and CDR2 SVGIG (reference sequence). This CDR3 region has 13 residues. Trimming cost V 1 base and J 4 bases, with 7 bases left between them. The CDR3 here is CAWSGFGTGELFF. The CDR3 DNA reads as TGTGCCTGGAGTGGTTTCGGCACCGGGGAGCTGTTTTTT.

About this clone: Other DNA sequences in this sample translate to the same CDR3. The chain links TRBV19 to TRBJ2-7; 8 bases are a match to TRBD1. J lost 7 bases, V lost 6 bases, and 5 bases had no gene match. The CDR3 runs to 12 residues. CDR1 LNHDA and CDR2 SQIVND come from the germline V gene (reference sequence). The CDR3 nucleotides read TGTGCCAGTAGGCAGGGGGCGGGGGAGCAGTACTTC. Translated, it gives CASRQGAGEQYF.

CDR3 amino acids: CARSLAKGVNGYTF. CDR3 nucleotides: TGTGCCAGAAGCTTGGCCAAGGGGGTGAATGGCTACACCTTC. The chain joins TRBV5-3 to TRBJ1-2; D might be TRBD1 (6 bases). TRBV5-3 is treated as an ORF (open reading frame) with a function not yet certain. This CDR3 is built from 14 residues. Deletions cut 0 bases from V and 6 bases from J, with 12 bases between.

The chain has TRBV18 and TRBJ1-2; 8 bases fit TRBD1. CDR1 and CDR2 from the germline V gene are KGHSH and LQKENI. Losses at the gene ends were 6 bases for V and 8 bases for J; bases not matched to a gene: 11. CDR3 length equals 14 residues. CDR3: CASSPGTGVAGYTF. As DNA, the CDR3 is TGTGCCAGCTCTCCGGGGACAGGTGTCGCCGGCTACACCTTC.

The V and J genes are TRBV12-3 or TRBV12-4 and TRBJ1-1, with 7 bases matching TRBD1. This CDR3 has 13 residues. The junction had 0 bases not matched to a gene; V was cut back by 4 bases and J by 1 base. The CDR3 loop reads CASSWTGNTEAFF. The CDR3 DNA is TGTGCCAGCAGTTGGACAGGGAACACTGAAGCTTTCTTT.

The CDR3 nucleotides are TGCAGCGTTGAAGACTCCTATTCTGGAAACACCATATATTTT. It translates to CSVEDSYSGNTIYF. V gene TRBV29-1 combines with J gene TRBJ1-3; D gene unclear. Trimming shortened V by 0 bases and J by 1 base, and 7 bases separated the two germline ends. Germline values: CDR1 SQVTM, CDR2 ANQGSEA. This CDR3 has 14 residues.

The CDR3 DNA reads as TGTGCCAGCAACATTCAGGGGGATGAGCAGTTCTTC. It specifies CASNIQGDEQFF. The genes are TRBV28 and TRBJ2-1, with 7 bases lining up with TRBD1. Germline loops: CDR1 MDHEN, CDR2 SYDVKM. V shed 7 bases, J shed 8 bases, and the junction held 5 bases outside the gene matches. There are 12 residues in the CDR3.

The chain joins TRBV12-5 to TRBJ2-1; 10 bases fit TRBD2. Germline trimming cut 1 base from V and 5 bases from J; bases unmatched to any gene: 11. CDR3 length equals 18 residues. CDR1 is LGHNT and CDR2 is FRNRAP in the germline V gene. As DNA, the CDR3 is TGTGCTAGTGGTTTGGACACCAATCCTAGCGGGGGAAACAATGAGCAGTTCTTC. Its translation is CASGLDTNPSGGNNEQFF.

This sequence joins TRBV5-1 and TRBJ2-7; 9 positions agree with TRBD1. Germline-derived CDR1 and CDR2 are SGHRS and YFSETQ. J lost 7 bases, V lost 3 bases, and 8 bases had no gene match. CDR3 length equals 14 residues. The CDR3 DNA reads as TGCGCCAGCAGCTCCGGGACAGGGTCTTGGGAGCAGTACTTC. This translates into CASSSGTGSWEQYF. Supplemented by reference TRBV5-1 and TRBJ2-7, the full variable domain reads KAGVTQTPRYLIKTRGQQVTLSCSPISGHRSVSWYQQTPGQGLQFLFEYFSETQRNKGNFPGRFSGRQFSNSRSEMNVSTLELGDSALYLCASSSGTGSWEQYFGPGTRLTVT.

The rearrangement joins TRBV28 to TRBJ1-5; a weak D match, TRBD1 (5 bases). V was pared by 7 bases and J by 7 bases, with 11 bases between. The CDR3 runs 12 residues. Germline loops: CDR1 MDHEN, CDR2 SYDVKM. The CDR3 coding sequence is TGTGCCAGCACCAGGGCCCGGCAGCCCCAGCATTTT. Amino acid sequence: CASTRARQPQHF.

The chain has TRBV7-3 and TRBJ2-7, with 8 bases fitting TRBD1. The CDR3 covers 13 residues. Germline V gene sequence: CDR1 SGHTA, CDR2 FQGTGA. J lost 5 bases, V lost 3 bases, and 3 bases had no gene match. CDR3 in DNA: TGTGCCAGCAGCTTCGACAGGGGCGACGAGCAGTACTTC. It translates to CASSFDRGDEQYF.

This clone was seen a few times. DNA for the CDR3: TGTGCCAGCTCACCGGACAGAAACAAAAACATTCAGTACTTC. Amino acid sequence: CASSPDRNKNIQYF. The V gene is TRBV18, the J gene TRBJ2-4; D may be TRBD1 (6 bases). The length of the CDR3 is 14 residues. Trimming pared 3 bases from V and 3 bases from J, leaving 9 bases between. The germline gives CDR1 KGHSH, CDR2 LQKENI. The whole variable domain, filled in from reference TRBV18 and TRBJ2-4, reads NAGVMQNPRHLVRRRGQEARLRCSPMKGHSHVYWYRQLPEEGLKFMVYLQKENIIDESGMPKERFSAEFPKEGPSILRIQQVVRGDSAAYFCASSPDRNKNIQYFGAGTRLSVL.

The V and J genes are TRBV6-5 and TRBJ2-4, with D perhaps TRBD1 (5 bases). This CDR3 has 15 amino acids. With 4 bases removed from V and 0 bases from J, the gap between germline ends came to 10 bases. The V gene's germline CDR1 is MNHEY and CDR2 SVGAGI. The CDR3, as DNA: TGTGCCAGCAGTTCGACAGAGTTAGCCAAAAACATTCAGTACTTC. Protein sequence: CASSSTELAKNIQYF.

This clone was seen just once. The chain couples TRBV5-1 to TRBJ1-2; 10 nucleotides match TRBD1. In germline, CDR1 is SGHRS, CDR2 YFSETQ. The V gene end was trimmed by 4 bases and the J gene end by 5 bases; junction bases not matched to a gene: 8. This CDR3 is built from 15 residues. The chain's CDR3 is CASSLGDRGGYGYTF. CDR3 coding DNA: TGCGCCAGCAGCCTAGGGGACAGGGGTGGTTATGGCTACACCTTC.

The chain is built from TRBV5-1 and TRBJ2-1; 10 bases are shared with TRBD1. With V trimmed by 4 bases and J by 5 bases, 12 bases remained unmatched. Germline values: CDR1 SGHRS, CDR2 YFSETQ. This CDR3 is built from 17 residues. The CDR3 region has the DNA TGCGCCAGCAGCGTTAACTCCGGGACAGGGGCCCACAATGAGCAGTTCTTC. Translation: CASSVNSGTGAHNEQFF.

The V call is TRBV4-1, the J call TRBJ1-2, with 7 bases identical to TRBD1. The CDR3 runs 15 residues. Per the germline V gene, CDR1 is MGHRA and CDR2 is YSYEKL. V lost 4 bases to trimming and J lost 2 bases; unmatched junction nucleotides: 7. The CDR3 coding sequence is TGCGCCAGCAGCCTCAGCATGACAGGGAACTATGGCTACACCTTC. Its translation: CASSLSMTGNYGYTF.

The chain carries TRBV18 and TRBJ2-5, with D maybe TRBD2 (6 bases). Germline-derived CDR1 and CDR2 are KGHSH and LQKENI. V lost 5 bases, J lost 2 bases, and 12 bases lay in between. CDR3 length: 14 residues. The CDR3 DNA reads as TGTGCCAGCTCATTCTCCGGGAGACAAGAGACCCAGTACTTC. Its translation: CASSFSGRQETQYF. The whole variable domain, remainder taken from reference TRBV18 and TRBJ2-5, is NAGVMQNPRHLVRRRGQEARLRCSPMKGHSHVYWYRQLPEEGLKFMVYLQKENIIDESGMPKERFSAEFPKEGPSILRIQQVVRGDSAAYFCASSFSGRQETQYFGPGTRLLVL.

For this clone: At one of its ends the junction is not consistent with the germline gene, which may arise from a read error. The chain recombines TRBV7-3 with TRBJ2-1; 10 bases line up with TRBD1. Germline CDR1 SGHTA, CDR2 FQGTGA. The CDR3 length is 18 residues. The CDR3 sequence is CASSLTPQGTGAYNEQFF. In DNA, the CDR3 is TGTGCCAGCAGCCTAACGCCTCAAGGGACAGGGGCCTACAATGAGCAGTTCTTC.

The chain combines TRBV28 with TRBJ2-2; D might be TRBD1 (6 bases). The length of the CDR3 is 15 residues. CDR1 is MDHEN and CDR2 is SYDVKM in the germline V gene. Trimming took off 1 base at V and 5 bases at J, with 11 bases between the two ends. CDR3 region: CASSLSRGRTGELFF. Here the CDR3 DNA reads TGTGCCAGCAGTTTATCCAGGGGAAGGACCGGGGAGCTGTTTTTT. The complete variable domain, with remaining parts taken from reference TRBV28 and TRBJ2-2, reads DVKVTQSSRYLVKRTGEKVFLECVQDMDHENMFWYRQDPGLGLRLIYFSYDVKMKEKGDIPEGYSVSREKKERFSLILESASTNQTSMYLCASSLSRGRTGELFFGEGSRLTVL.

The chain joins TRBV11-2 to TRBJ2-7; 7 bases agree with TRBD1. The CDR3 has 12 residues. Germline CDR1 and CDR2: SGHAT and FQNNGV. V dropped 5 bases and J dropped 10; count of bases not matched to a gene: 8. In DNA form, the CDR3 reads TGTGCCAGCAGCACAGGGGTCCGGGCTCAGTACTTC. Translated: CASSTGVRAQYF.